This TCR beta chain was captured by sequencing in a study of T cell responses to AZD1222 COVID-19 vaccine. TCRdb's table, derived via immunoSEQ multiplex PCR, lists solely in-frame clones and lacks some. The data show 110,000 to 150,000 clones, approximately 94% seen once. Trimming left V 0 bases short and J 7 bases short, with 13 bases between. The germline V gene encodes CDR1 LGHNA and CDR2 YNFKEQ. This CDR3 spans 15 amino acids. The specimen was peripheral blood, collected on day 0 of AZD1222 vaccination. This TCR was recovered from an adult in good health. This rearrangement joins TRBV4-2 to TRBJ1-5, with D tentatively TRBD1 (6 bases). The CDR3 bases are TGTGCCAGCAGCCAAGATAGGCAGGGGAGACAGCCCCAGCATTTT. This translates into CASSQDRQGRQPQHF.